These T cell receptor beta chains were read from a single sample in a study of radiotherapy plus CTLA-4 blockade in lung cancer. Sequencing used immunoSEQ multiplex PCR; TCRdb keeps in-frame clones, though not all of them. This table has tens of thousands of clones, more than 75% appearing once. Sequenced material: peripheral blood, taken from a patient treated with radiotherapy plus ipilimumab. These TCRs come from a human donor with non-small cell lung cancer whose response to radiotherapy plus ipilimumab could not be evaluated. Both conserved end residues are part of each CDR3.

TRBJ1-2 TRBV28 CASSHDIQGASFGYTF
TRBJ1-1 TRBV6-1 CASRPQGARTEAFF
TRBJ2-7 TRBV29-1 CSVQIPGQGIYEQYF
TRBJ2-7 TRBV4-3 CASSQDQAGGPYEQYF
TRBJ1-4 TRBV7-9 CASSRPQGTNEKLFF
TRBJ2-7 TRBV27 CASSRATGDYEQYF
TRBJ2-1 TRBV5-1 CASSPDFYNEQFF
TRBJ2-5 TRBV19 CASSPSRDRGLYQETQYF
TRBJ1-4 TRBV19 CASSMPRMANEKLFF
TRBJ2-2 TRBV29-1 CSVGPRLNTGELFF
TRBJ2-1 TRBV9 CASSVETSGWYNEQFF
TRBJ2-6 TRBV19 CASSSQGYGANVLTF
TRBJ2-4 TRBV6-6 CASSDSGTGKNIQYF
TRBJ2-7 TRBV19 CASNPPGQRYEQYF
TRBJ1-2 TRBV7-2 CASSLARTVTNYGYTF
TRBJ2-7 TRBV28 CASSYTGNEQYF
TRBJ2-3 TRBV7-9 CASSRRGGEATDTQYF
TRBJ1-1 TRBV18 CASSPLGQTSYMNTEAFF
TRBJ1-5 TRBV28 CANSLGTGLGQPQHF
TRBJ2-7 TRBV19 CASSNGGMIYEQYF
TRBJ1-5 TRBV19 CASSSRLAGQPQHF
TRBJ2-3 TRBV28 CASSFLRAGSTDTQYF
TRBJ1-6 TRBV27 CASSLGGRVDSPLHF
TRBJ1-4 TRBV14 CASSHNREEKLFF
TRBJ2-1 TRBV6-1 CASSLSGSSYNEQFF
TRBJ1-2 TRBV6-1 CATSLSGVSGYTF
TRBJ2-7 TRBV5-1 CASSRGASASYEQYF
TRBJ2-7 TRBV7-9 CASSPRQGTYEQYF
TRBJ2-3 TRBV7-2 CASNPPASLTQYF
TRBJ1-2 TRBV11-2 CASSNPWAQNEGYGYTF
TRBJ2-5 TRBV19 CASSIPRTGGQETQYF
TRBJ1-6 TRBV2 CASGKTGSYNSPLHF
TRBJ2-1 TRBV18 CASSLLAGAYNEQFF
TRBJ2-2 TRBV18 CASSLRGLAFNTGELFF
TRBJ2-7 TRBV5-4 CASSFDRPGSSYEQYF
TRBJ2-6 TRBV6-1 CASSDVRGHSGANVLTF
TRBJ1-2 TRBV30 CAWSRSARSYGYTF
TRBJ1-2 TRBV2 CASSRTGDGYTF
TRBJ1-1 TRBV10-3 CAISALGDRATEAFF
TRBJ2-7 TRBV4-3 CASSQDSIRVGNYEQYF
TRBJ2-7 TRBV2 CASTAGSYEQYF
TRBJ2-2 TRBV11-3 CASSLDPYSTGELFF
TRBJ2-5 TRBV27 CASSLTGEVETQYF
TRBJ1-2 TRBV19 CASSIRTGLNYGYTF
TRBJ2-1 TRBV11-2 CASSPQGAYNEQFF
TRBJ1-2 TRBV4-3 CASSQFRTNYGYTF
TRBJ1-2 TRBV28 CASRGESGYTF
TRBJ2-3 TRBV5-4 CASSLRTGPTDTQYF
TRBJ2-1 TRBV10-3 CAISVSGGPGNEQFF
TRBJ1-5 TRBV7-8 CASRTGTGGDNQPQHF
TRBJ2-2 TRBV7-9 CASSPRGQGIKLVGELFF
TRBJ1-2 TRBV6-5 CASSYRGYGYTF
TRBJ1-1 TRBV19 CASSRDRGKGTEAFF